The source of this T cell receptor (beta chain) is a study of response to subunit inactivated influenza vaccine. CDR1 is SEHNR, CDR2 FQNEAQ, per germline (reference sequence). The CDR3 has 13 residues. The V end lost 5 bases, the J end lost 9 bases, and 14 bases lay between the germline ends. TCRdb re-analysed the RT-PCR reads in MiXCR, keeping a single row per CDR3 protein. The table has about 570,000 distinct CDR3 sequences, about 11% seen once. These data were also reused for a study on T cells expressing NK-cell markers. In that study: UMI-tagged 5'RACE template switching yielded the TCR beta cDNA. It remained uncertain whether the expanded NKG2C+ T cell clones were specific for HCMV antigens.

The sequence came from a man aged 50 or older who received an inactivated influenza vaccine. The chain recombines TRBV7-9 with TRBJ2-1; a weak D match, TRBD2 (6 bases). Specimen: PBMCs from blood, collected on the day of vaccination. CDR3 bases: TGTGCCAGCAGCCGGACTACTCTGGGTGAGCAGTTCTTC. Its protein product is CASSRTTLGEQFF.